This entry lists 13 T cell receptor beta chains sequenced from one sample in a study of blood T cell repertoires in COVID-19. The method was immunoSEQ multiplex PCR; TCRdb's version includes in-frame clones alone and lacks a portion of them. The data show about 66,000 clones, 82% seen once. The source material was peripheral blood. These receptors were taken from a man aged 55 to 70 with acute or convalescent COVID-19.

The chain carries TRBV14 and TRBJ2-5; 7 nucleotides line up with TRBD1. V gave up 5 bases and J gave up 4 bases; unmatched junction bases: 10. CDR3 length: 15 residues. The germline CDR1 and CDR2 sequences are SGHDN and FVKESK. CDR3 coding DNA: TGTGCCAGCAGCATCCAACAGGGGTGGGGAGAGACCCAGTACTTC. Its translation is CASSIQQGWGETQYF.

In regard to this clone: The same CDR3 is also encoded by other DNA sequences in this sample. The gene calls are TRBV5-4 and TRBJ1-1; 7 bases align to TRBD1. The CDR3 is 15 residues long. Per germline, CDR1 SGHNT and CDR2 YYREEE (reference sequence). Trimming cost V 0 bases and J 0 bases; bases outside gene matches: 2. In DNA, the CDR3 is TGTGCCAGCAGCTTGGCAGGGGGGATGAACACTGAAGCTTTCTTT. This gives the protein CASSLAGGMNTEAFF.

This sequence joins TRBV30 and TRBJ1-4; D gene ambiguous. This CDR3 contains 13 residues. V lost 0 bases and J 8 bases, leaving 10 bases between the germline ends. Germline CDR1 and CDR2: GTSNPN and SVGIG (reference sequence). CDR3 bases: TGTGCCTGGAGTGTTTTACAGACAGAAAAACTGTTTTTT. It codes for CAWSVLQTEKLFF.

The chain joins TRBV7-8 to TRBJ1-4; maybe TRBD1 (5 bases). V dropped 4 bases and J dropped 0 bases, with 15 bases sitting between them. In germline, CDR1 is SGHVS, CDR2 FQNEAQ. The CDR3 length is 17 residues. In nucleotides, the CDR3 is TGTGCCAGCAGCTGGGACTCCTTGTGGGCAACTAATGAAAAACTGTTTTTT. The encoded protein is CASSWDSLWATNEKLFF.

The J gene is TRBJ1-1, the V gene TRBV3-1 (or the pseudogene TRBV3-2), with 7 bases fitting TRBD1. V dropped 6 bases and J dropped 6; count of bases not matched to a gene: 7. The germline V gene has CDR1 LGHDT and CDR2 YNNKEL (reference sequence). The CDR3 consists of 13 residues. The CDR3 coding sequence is TGTGCCAGCAGGAAAGGAGGACAGGCTGAAGCTTTCTTT. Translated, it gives CASRKGGQAEAFF.

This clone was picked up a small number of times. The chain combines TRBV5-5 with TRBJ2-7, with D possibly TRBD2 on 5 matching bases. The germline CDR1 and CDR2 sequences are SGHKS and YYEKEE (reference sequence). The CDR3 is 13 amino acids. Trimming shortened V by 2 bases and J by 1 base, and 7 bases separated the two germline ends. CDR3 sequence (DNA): TGTGCCAGCAGCTTCGGGGAGTCCTACGAGCAGTACGTC. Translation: CASSFGESYEQYV.

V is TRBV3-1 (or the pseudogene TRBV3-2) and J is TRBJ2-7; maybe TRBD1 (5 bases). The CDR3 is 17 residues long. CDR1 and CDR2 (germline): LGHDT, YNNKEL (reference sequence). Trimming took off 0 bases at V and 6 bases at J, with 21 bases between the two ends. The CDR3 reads CASSQDLSPGSIFEQYF. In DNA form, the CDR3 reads TGTGCCAGCAGCCAAGATCTTTCCCCAGGGTCGATTTTCGAGCAGTACTTC.

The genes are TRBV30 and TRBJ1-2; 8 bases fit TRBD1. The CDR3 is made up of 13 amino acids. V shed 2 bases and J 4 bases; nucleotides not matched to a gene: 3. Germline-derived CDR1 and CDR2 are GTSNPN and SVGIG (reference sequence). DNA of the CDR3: TGTGCCTGGAGTCGGGACAGGCCCTATGGCTACACCTTC. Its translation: CAWSRDRPYGYTF.

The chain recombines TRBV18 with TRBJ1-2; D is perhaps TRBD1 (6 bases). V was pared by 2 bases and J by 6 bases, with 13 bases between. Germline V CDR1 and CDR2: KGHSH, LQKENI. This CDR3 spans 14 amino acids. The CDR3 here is CASSPGEQGNGYTF. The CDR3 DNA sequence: TGTGCCAGCTCACCAGGGGAACAGGGCAATGGCTACACCTTC.

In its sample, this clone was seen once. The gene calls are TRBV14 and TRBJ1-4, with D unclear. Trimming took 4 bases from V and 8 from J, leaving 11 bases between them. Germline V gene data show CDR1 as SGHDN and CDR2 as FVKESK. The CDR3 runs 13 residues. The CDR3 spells CASSPSGYEKLFF. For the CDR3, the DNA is TGTGCCAGCAGCCCATCGGGATACGAAAAACTGTTTTTT.

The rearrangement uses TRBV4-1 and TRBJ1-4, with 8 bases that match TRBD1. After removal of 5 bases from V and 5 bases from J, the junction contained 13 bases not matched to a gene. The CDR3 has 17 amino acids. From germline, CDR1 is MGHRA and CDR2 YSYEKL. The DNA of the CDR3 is TGCGCCAGCAGCGATCAAATCCGGGACAGGCAAAATGAAAAACTGTTTTTT. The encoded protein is CASSDQIRDRQNEKLFF.

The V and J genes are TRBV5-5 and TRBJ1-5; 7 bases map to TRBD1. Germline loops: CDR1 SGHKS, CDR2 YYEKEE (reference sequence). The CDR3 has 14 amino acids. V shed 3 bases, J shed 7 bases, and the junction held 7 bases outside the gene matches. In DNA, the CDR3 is TGTGCCAGCAGCTCGGACAGGTCGTACCAGCCCCAGCATTTT. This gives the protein CASSSDRSYQPQHF. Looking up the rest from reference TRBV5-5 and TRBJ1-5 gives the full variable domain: DAGVTQSPTHLIKTRGQQVTLRCSPISGHKSVSWYQQVLGQGPQFIFQYYEKEERGRGNFPDRFSARQFPNYSSELNVNALLLGDSALYLCASSSDRSYQPQHFGDGTRLSIL.

The CDR3 sequence is CALTGTGSFSLHF. As DNA, the CDR3 is TGTGCCTTGACCGGGACAGGCTCTTTTTCCCTCCACTTT. This chain uses TRBV30 with TRBJ1-6; the match to TRBD1 covers 8 bases. Germline CDR1 reads GTSNPN; CDR2 reads SVGIG (reference sequence). Trimming removed 7 bases from V and 14 bases from J; junction bases left unmatched: 13. The CDR3 sequence is 13 residues long.